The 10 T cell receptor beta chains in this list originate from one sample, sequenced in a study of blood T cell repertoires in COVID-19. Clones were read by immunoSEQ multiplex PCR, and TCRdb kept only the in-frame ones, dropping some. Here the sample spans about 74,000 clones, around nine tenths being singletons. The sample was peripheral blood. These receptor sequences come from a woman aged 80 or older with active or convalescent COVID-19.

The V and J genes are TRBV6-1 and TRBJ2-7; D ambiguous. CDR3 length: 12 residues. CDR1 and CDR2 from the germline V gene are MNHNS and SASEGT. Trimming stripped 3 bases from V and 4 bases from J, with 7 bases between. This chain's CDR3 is CASSDSGYEQYF. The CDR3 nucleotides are TGTGCCAGCAGTGATTCGGGTTACGAGCAGTACTTC.

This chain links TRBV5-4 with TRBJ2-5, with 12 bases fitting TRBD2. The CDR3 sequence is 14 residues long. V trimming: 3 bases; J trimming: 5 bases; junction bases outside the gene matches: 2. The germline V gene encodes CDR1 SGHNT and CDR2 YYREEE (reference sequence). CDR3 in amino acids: CASSSSGGAETQYF. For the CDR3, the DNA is TGTGCCAGCAGCTCTAGCGGGGGGGCTGAGACCCAGTACTTC.

CDR3 nucleotides: TGTGCCACCGCCGAGGGTAGCGGGGCGCAAGAGACCCAGTACTTC. The encoded protein is CATAEGSGAQETQYF. This chain uses TRBV24-1 with TRBJ2-5; 8 positions agree with TRBD2. Per the germline V gene, CDR1 is KGHDR and CDR2 is SFDVKD. V lost 9 bases to trimming and J lost 2 bases; unmatched junction nucleotides: 10. The CDR3 contains 15 residues.

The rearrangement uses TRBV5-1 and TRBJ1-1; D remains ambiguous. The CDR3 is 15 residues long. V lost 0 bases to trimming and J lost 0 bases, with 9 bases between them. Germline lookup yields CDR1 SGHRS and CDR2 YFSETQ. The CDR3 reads CASSLGQMLNTEAFF. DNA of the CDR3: TGCGCCAGCAGCTTGGGTCAGATGCTGAACACTGAAGCTTTCTTT.

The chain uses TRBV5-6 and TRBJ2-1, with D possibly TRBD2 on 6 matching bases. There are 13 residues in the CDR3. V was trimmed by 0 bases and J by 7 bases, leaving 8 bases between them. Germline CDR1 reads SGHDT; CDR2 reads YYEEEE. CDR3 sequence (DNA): TGTGCCAGCAGCTTGGGCGGGGCTAATGAGCAGTTCTTC. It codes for CASSLGGANEQFF.

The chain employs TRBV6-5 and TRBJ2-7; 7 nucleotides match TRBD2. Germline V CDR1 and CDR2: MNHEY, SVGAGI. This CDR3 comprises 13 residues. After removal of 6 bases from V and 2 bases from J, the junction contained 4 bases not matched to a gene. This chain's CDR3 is CASRISGPYEQYF. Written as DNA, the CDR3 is TGTGCCAGCAGAATTAGCGGGCCCTACGAGCAGTACTTC.

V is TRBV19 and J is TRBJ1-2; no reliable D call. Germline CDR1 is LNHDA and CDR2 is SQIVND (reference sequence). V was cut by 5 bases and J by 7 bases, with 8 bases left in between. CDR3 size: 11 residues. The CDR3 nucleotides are TGTGCCAGTAGTGTCACATCTGGCTACACCTTC. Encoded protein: CASSVTSGYTF.

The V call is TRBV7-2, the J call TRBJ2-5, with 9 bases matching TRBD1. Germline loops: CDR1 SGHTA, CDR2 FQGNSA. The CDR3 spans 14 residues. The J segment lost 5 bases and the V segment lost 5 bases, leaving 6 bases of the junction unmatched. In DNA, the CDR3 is TGTGCCAGCAGCCCAGGACAGGGGTACGAGACCCAGTACTTC. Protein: CASSPGQGYETQYF.

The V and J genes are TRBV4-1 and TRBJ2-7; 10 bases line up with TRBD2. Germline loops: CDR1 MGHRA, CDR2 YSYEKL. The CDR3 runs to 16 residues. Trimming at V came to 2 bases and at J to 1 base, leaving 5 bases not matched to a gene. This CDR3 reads CASSQLLAGESYEQYF. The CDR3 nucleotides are TGCGCCAGCAGCCAACTTCTAGCGGGGGAATCCTACGAGCAGTACTTC.

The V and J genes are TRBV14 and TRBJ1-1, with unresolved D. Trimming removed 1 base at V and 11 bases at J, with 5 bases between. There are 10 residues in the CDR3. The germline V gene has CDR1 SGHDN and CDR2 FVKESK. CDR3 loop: CASSQVGAFF. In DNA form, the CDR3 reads TGTGCCAGCAGCCAAGTGGGCGCTTTCTTT. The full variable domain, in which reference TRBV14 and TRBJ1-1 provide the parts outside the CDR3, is EAGVTQFPSHSVIEKGQTVTLRCDPISGHDNLYWYRRVMGKEIKFLLHFVKESKQDESGMPNNRFLAERTGGTYSTLKVQPAELEDSGVYFCASSQVGAFFGQGTRLTVV.